Sequencing of this TCR beta chain was carried out in a study of blood T cell repertoires in COVID-19. CDR1 is LNHDA and CDR2 is SQIVND in the germline V gene (reference sequence). The CDR3 extends over 15 amino acids. V gave up 6 bases and J gave up 7 bases, with 18 bases separating them. In the original analysis: Reference gene primer amplification gave estimated nucleated cell counts. Measured with immunoSEQ multiplex PCR; TCRdb has only the in-frame clones, and not every one. Clonal size and the V and J genes are those of that table, whereas D and trimming came from the DNA. The table has 150,000 to 200,000 clones, 82% seen once.

This receptor was taken from a woman in her thirties or forties with COVID-19, enrolled during active disease. The V call is TRBV19, the J call TRBJ2-2, with D tentatively TRBD2 (6 bases). Sequenced sample: peripheral blood. CDR3 sequence: CASRVGGTSVGELFF. In nucleotides, the CDR3 is TGTGCCAGTAGGGTTGGAGGGACGTCGGTCGGGGAGCTGTTTTTT.